This T cell receptor beta chain derives from a study of T cell responses to AZD1222 COVID-19 vaccine. Across the whole study: Second-dose recipients at about 4 or about 12 weeks were treated as one pooled group.

TCRdb's copy holds only in-frame clones and misses some; the assay was immunoSEQ multiplex PCR. The sample contains 95,000 to 100,000 clones, 85% to 90% of which appear only once. Whole-study results and caveats: Among vaccine-associated CD4 TCRs, coverage spanned spike, with dominance at 160-218 and 743-854. At baseline, seropositivity was found in only six or seven AZD1222 recipients. Close to half of spike-specific TCRs reportedly recognize unmutated variant regions.

As to this clone: The target antigen is unknown.

V lost 5 bases and J lost 6; bases outside the gene matches: 20. Germline V gives CDR1 SGHDT, CDR2 YYEEEE. The CDR3 is 17 residues long. This specimen consisted of peripheral blood, obtained on day 0 of AZD1222 vaccination. This clonotype was obtained from an adult in good health. The chain joins TRBV5-6 to TRBJ2-7; 7 nucleotides line up with TRBD2. CDR3 coding DNA: TGTGCCAGCAGTCCCGGGAGGAGGCACGGGTCGTGGACCGAGCAGTACTTC. It specifies CASSPGRRHGSWTEQYF.